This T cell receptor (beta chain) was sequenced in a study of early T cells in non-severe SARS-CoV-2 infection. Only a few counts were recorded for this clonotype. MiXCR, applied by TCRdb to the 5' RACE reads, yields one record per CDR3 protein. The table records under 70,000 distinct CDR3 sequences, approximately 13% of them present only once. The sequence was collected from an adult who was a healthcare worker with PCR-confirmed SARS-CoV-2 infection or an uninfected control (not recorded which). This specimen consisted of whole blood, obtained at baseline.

The CDR3 region has the DNA TGTGCCAGCAGTTTAGCGGGTGGTGCAGATACGCAGTATTTT. Its translation is CASSLAGGADTQYF. The chain carries TRBV12-3 or TRBV12-4 and TRBJ2-3; D is unresolved. The CDR3 length is 14 residues. V lost 0 bases to trimming and J lost 4 bases, with 8 bases between them.